This paragraph covers one TCR beta chain sequence. As originally analysed: Estimation of nucleated cell counts relied on the amplification of reference gene primers. The table came from immunoSEQ multiplex PCR; TCRdb's copy has only in-frame clones and leaves some out. The V and J calls and clone size are taken from that table; D and trimming were inferred from the DNA. The table has approximately 220,000 clones, roughly four fifths seen once. This sample was included in a study of blood T cell repertoires in COVID-19. Study-level information: Acute and convalescent COVID-19 samples came from the United States, Italy and Spain. From T cells, B-cell-depleted T cells, or PBMCs came the material, which was cDNA or gDNA.

This CDR3 spans 15 amino acids. Trimming cost V 3 bases and J 1 base, with 12 bases left between them. Germline lookup yields CDR1 KGHSH and CDR2 LQKENI. Specimen: peripheral blood. The sequence was obtained from a woman in her 70s with acute or convalescent COVID-19. This chain connects TRBV18 to TRBJ1-1; D is possibly TRBD1 (6 bases). In DNA form, the CDR3 reads TGTGCCAGCTCACCCTACAGGGTCGGGAACACTGAAGCTTTCTTT. This sequence encodes CASSPYRVGNTEAFF.